A single sample is the source of the 19 T cell receptor beta chains below, sequenced in a study of T cell repertoires in aging, cancer and after chemotherapy. A mixed TRB-A/B primer pool amplified rearranged TRB by multiplex touch-down PCR. Via MiXCR, TCRdb re-called the multiplex PCR reads, giving one row per CDR3 protein. The data show a few thousand distinct CDR3 sequences, with roughly three fifths seen just once and around 54% held by the top ten. Amplification of TCR beta used genomic DNA extracted from peripheral blood. The sequenced sample was blood. Receptors originate from a human donor with a blood cancer.

This clonotype appeared a few times. The V call is TRBV29-1, the J call TRBJ2-5; 8 positions match TRBD1. Germline V lookup: CDR1 SQVTM, CDR2 ANQGSEA. After removal of 7 bases from V and 5 bases from J, the junction contained 6 bases not matched to a gene. The CDR3 runs 12 residues. This CDR3 is CSAGQGTETQYF. The CDR3 DNA is TGCAGCGCCGGACAGGGTACCGAGACCCAGTACTTC.

The chain has TRBV7-2 and TRBJ2-7; 7 nucleotides align to TRBD2. From germline, CDR1 is SGHTA and CDR2 FQGNSA. V dropped 0 bases and J dropped 10; count of bases not matched to a gene: 12. The length of the CDR3 is 15 residues. CDR3 nucleotide sequence: TGTGCCAGCAGCTTAGCAGGCAGGACTAGGAGTCCCCAGTACTTC. Encoded protein: CASSLAGRTRSPQYF.

J is TRBJ2-6 and V is TRBV6-5; D is uncertain. V was clipped by 7 bases and J by 3 bases, with 16 bases between them. CDR1 and CDR2 (germline): MNHEY, SVGAGI. This CDR3 spans 16 amino acids. The CDR3 sequence: CASKTGRISGANVLTF. As DNA, the CDR3 is TGTGCCAGCAAAACGGGTCGGATCAGTGGGGCCAACGTCCTGACTTTC.

The chain is built from TRBV6-1 and TRBJ1-1; D is unclear. Germline loops: CDR1 MNHNS, CDR2 SASEGT. Trimming left V 1 base short and J 1 base short, with 7 bases between. CDR3 length equals 14 residues. CDR3 protein: CASSEEFGNTEAFF. The CDR3 region has the DNA TGTGCCAGCAGTGAAGAGTTCGGGAACACTGAAGCTTTCTTT.

CDR3 bases: TGTGCCAGCAGCCCCAGCGGGAGGTCCTACAATGAGCAGTTCTTC. It yields the protein CASSPSGRSYNEQFF. The V call is TRBV7-3, the J call TRBJ2-1; 9 bases fit TRBD2. This CDR3 has 15 residues. Germline CDR1 is SGHTA and CDR2 is FQGTGA. The ends lost 5 bases at V and 1 base at J; junction bases unmatched: 3.

CDR3 protein: CATSDYQGTGANVLTF. The CDR3, as DNA: TGTGCCACCAGTGATTACCAGGGGACTGGGGCCAACGTCCTGACTTTC. The V gene is TRBV24-1, the J gene TRBJ2-6; D might be TRBD1 (6 bases). The CDR3 is made up of 16 amino acids. CDR1 KGHDR and CDR2 SFDVKD come from the germline V gene. V lost 2 bases to trimming and J lost 2 bases, with 9 bases between them.

The chain couples TRBV6-5 to TRBJ2-7; 9 positions match TRBD1. Germline CDR1 is MNHEY and CDR2 is SVGAGI. The CDR3 is 14 amino acids. With 2 bases clipped from V and 2 bases from J, the junction kept 1 base outside the gene matches. The CDR3 region is CASSYGTGTYEQYF. The CDR3 DNA sequence: TGTGCCAGCAGTTACGGGACAGGGACCTACGAGCAGTACTTC.

This sequence joins TRBV29-1 and TRBJ2-4; no clear D. There are 12 residues in the CDR3. CDR1 is SQVTM and CDR2 is ANQGSEA in the germline V gene. CDR3 DNA sequence: TGCAGTGAAGTCACCGCCAAAAACATTCAGTACTTC. This sequence encodes CSEVTAKNIQYF.

Here the CDR3 DNA reads TGTGCCAGTAGTCCTTGGGGGCACAGGGAAAACATTCAGTACTTC. Its protein is CASSPWGHRENIQYF. The V call is TRBV19, the J call TRBJ2-4; D might be TRBD1 (6 bases). V was trimmed by 5 bases and J by 5 bases, leaving 16 bases between them. The CDR3 contains 15 residues. The V gene's germline CDR1 is LNHDA and CDR2 SQIVND (reference sequence).

The CDR3 here is CSALAPSSYEQYF. CDR3 nucleotide sequence: TGCAGCGCACTAGCGCCAAGCTCCTACGAGCAGTACTTC. The chain carries TRBV29-1 and TRBJ2-7, with TRBD2 matching 7 bases. Germline V gene lookup returns CDR1 SQVTM and CDR2 ANQGSEA. The CDR3 sequence is 13 residues long. V lost 7 bases and J lost 0; bases outside the gene matches: 6.

This clonotype was seen just once. The chain combines TRBV30 with TRBJ1-6; 9 bases are shared with TRBD1. CDR3 size: 17 residues. V was pared by 4 bases and J by 3 bases, with 10 bases of the junction left unmatched. Germline V gene data show CDR1 as GTSNPN and CDR2 as SVGIG (reference sequence). In DNA form, the CDR3 reads TGTGCCTGGACCGAGGACAGGGGATTTGACTATAATTCACCCCTCCACTTT. Amino acid sequence: CAWTEDRGFDYNSPLHF.

The chain couples TRBV5-4 to TRBJ1-1; D is undetermined. Trimming stripped 4 bases from V and 5 bases from J, with 18 bases between. CDR1 is SGHNT and CDR2 is YYREEE in the germline V gene (reference sequence). This CDR3 is built from 15 residues. For the CDR3, the DNA is TGTGCCAGCAGCCCTGGCGGTACGCCGTTTACTGAAGCTTTCTTT. It is translated as CASSPGGTPFTEAFF.

In this sample, this clonotype turned up a few times. This chain joins TRBV29-1 and TRBJ1-2; D unclear. Trimming removed 6 bases at V and 4 bases at J, with 12 bases between. Per germline, CDR1 SQVTM and CDR2 ANQGSEA. CDR3 length: 12 amino acids. The CDR3: CSVLTSGYGYTF. CDR3 DNA sequence: TGCAGCGTCCTGACCAGTGGCTATGGCTACACCTTC.

Within the sample, this clonotype is large. Here the CDR3 DNA reads TGTGCCAGCAGTTACGTGGATACGCAGTATTTT. It specifies CASSYVDTQYF. The V and J genes are TRBV6-5 and TRBJ2-3; the D is unclear. The CDR3 has 11 residues. Per the germline V gene, CDR1 is MNHEY and CDR2 is SVGAGI. V lost 2 bases and J 6 bases, leaving 3 bases between the germline ends.

This clonotype was found a few times. The rearrangement links TRBV6-6 to TRBJ2-7, with TRBD2 matching 7 bases. This CDR3 is built from 15 residues. Germline V CDR1 and CDR2: MNHNY, SVGAGI (reference sequence). The V and J ends lost 2 bases and 0 bases, in that order; junction bases with no gene match: 4. The CDR3 loop reads CASSYGRASSYEQYF. Here the CDR3 DNA reads TGTGCCAGCAGTTACGGGAGGGCCTCCTCCTACGAGCAGTACTTC.

The chain recombines TRBV6-4 with TRBJ2-1; D unresolved. Trimming shortened V by 1 base and J by 6 bases, and 4 bases separated the two germline ends. Germline V gene sequence: CDR1 MRHNA, CDR2 SNTAGT. The CDR3 contains 12 residues. CDR3 DNA: TGTGCCAGCAGTGACTTTACCAATGAGCAGTTCTTC. It yields the protein CASSDFTNEQFF.

The rearrangement uses TRBV7-2 and TRBJ2-7; 7 bases align to TRBD1. The junction had 6 bases not matched to a gene; V was cut back by 1 base and J by 3 bases. The CDR3 is made up of 15 amino acids. Germline values: CDR1 SGHTA, CDR2 FQGNSA. For the CDR3, the DNA is TGTGCCAGCAGCTTAGTCACTACAGGGGACTACGAGCAGTACTTC. Amino acids: CASSLVTTGDYEQYF.

The chain carries TRBV27 and TRBJ2-3, with D possibly being TRBD1 (5 bases). The ends were cut back, 8 bases at V and 1 base at J, with 13 bases in the middle. From germline, CDR1 is MNHEY and CDR2 SMNVEV (reference sequence). The CDR3 is 14 amino acids. CDR3 loop: CASERWGGTDTQYF. The CDR3, as DNA: TGTGCCAGCGAACGATGGGGCGGCACAGATACGCAGTATTTT.

J is TRBJ2-5 and V is TRBV5-6; 7 bases agree with TRBD2. Losses at the gene ends were 2 bases for V and 4 bases for J; bases not matched to a gene: 8. CDR1 is SGHDT and CDR2 is YYEEEE in the germline V gene. The CDR3 has 15 residues. The chain's CDR3 is CASSLWAGAAETQYF. CDR3 nucleotides: TGTGCCAGCAGCTTATGGGCGGGAGCTGCAGAGACCCAGTACTTC.